This TCR beta chain was recorded in a study of blood T cell repertoires in COVID-19. Whole-study context: In each case, the material was cDNA or gDNA derived from T cells, B-cell-depleted T cells, or PBMCs.

As handled by the study authors: The assay estimated nucleated cells by amplifying reference gene primers. Profiled with immunoSEQ multiplex PCR; TCRdb holds only in-frame clones, not every one. V and J calls and clone size are copied from that table; D and trimming were computed from the DNA. This table has more than 85,000 clones, around 80% appearing once. CDR3 size: 14 residues. Germline V gene sequence: CDR1 MNHNY, CDR2 SVGAGI (reference sequence). Trimming stripped 4 bases from V and 6 bases from J, with 13 bases between. This TCR came from a man aged 70-80 years with acute or convalescent COVID-19. Sequencing was performed on peripheral blood. The chain uses TRBV6-6 and TRBJ2-1, with D possibly matching TRBD2 (6 bases). The CDR3 spells CASSSQDYPNEQFF. The DNA for the CDR3 is TGTGCCAGCAGTTCCCAGGACTATCCCAATGAGCAGTTCTTC.